Presented here are 19 T cell receptor beta chains from one specimen sequenced in a study of shared clonotypes between healthy human individuals. Measured with immunoSEQ multiplex PCR; TCRdb has only the in-frame clones, and not every one. This sample yields millions of clones, of which 85% to 95% are seen a single time; about 0.41% belongs to the top ten. The sequenced sample was naive CD4+ T cells from PBMCs. The subset was: CD45RA+ positively selected. Every receptor here comes from a man between 18 and 35 years old in good health. Some clones in this sample may be carry-over from other donors' samples.

This rearrangement joins TRBV11-2 to TRBJ2-3, with D hard to call. Trimming stripped 5 bases from V and 3 bases from J, with 12 bases between. Germline V gene data show CDR1 as SGHAT and CDR2 as FQNNGV. The CDR3 is made up of 14 amino acids. The CDR3 coding sequence is TGTGCCAGCAGCGCCTCCTTAGCAACAGATACGCAGTATTTT. Its protein is CASSASLATDTQYF. The whole variable domain, filled in from reference TRBV11-2 and TRBJ2-3, reads EAGVAQSPRYKIIEKRQSVAFWCNPISGHATLYWYQQILGQGPKLLIQFQNNGVVDDSQLPKDRFSAERLKGVDSTLKIQPAKLEDSAVYLCASSASLATDTQYFGPGTRLTVL.

V gene TRBV7-3 combines with J gene TRBJ2-1, with 8 nucleotides matching TRBD1. This CDR3 contains 15 residues. Looked up from germline, CDR1 is SGHTA and CDR2 is FQGTGA. With 5 bases clipped from V and 6 bases from J, the junction kept 9 bases outside the gene matches. The CDR3, as DNA: TGTGCCAGCAGCCCACCAGGGGGCGCTGGCAATGAGCAGTTCTTC. Its protein product is CASSPPGGAGNEQFF. The complete variable domain, with remaining parts taken from reference TRBV7-3 and TRBJ2-1, reads GAGVSQTPSNKVTEKGKYVELRCDPISGHTALYWYRQSLGQGPEFLIYFQGTGAADDSGLPNDRFFAVRPEGSVSTLKIQRTERGDSAVYLCASSPPGGAGNEQFFGPGTRLTVL.

CDR3 sequence: CASSLPPGLSTLFYEQYF. CDR3 DNA: TGTGCCAGCAGTTTACCCCCGGGTCTTTCCACCCTATTCTACGAGCAGTACTTC. The chain combines TRBV28 with TRBJ2-7, with D unclear. Trimming left V 2 bases short and J 3 bases short, with 23 bases between. The germline CDR1 and CDR2 sequences are MDHEN and SYDVKM. The CDR3 length is 18 residues.

The chain links TRBV21-1 to TRBJ1-1. TRBV21-1 is reported as a pseudogene. This CDR3 contains 19 residues. The CDR3 is CASSKGPSGKDGMNTEAFF. In DNA form, the CDR3 reads TGTGCCAGCAGCAAAGGCCCCTCGGGGAAGGATGGGATGAACACTGAAGCTTTCTTT.

As DNA, the CDR3 is TGTGCCAGCAGCGTAGCTTTGAATCAGGGTCTCTCCTACAATGAGCAGTTCTTC. This codes for CASSVALNQGLSYNEQFF. The chain joins TRBV9 to TRBJ2-1; a weak D match, TRBD1 (5 bases). The CDR3 covers 18 residues. V lost 0 bases to trimming and J lost 0 bases, with 16 bases between them. Germline V gene data show CDR1 as SGDLS and CDR2 as YYNGEE.

V and J are TRBV29-1 and TRBJ2-3; 15 bases line up with TRBD2. The CDR3 has 15 residues. Germline CDR1 and CDR2: SQVTM and ANQGSEA. V was clipped by 6 bases and J by 5 bases; unmatched bases: 6. Written as DNA, the CDR3 is TGCAGCGTGGGGACTAGCGGGAGGAGGTTAGATACGCAGTATTTT. It yields the protein CSVGTSGRRLDTQYF.

This rearrangement joins TRBV18 to TRBJ2-2, with D possibly matching TRBD1 (6 bases). This CDR3 is 16 amino acids long. With 6 bases removed from V and 4 bases from J, the gap between germline ends came to 18 bases. Germline V gene lookup returns CDR1 KGHSH and CDR2 LQKENI. For the CDR3, the DNA is TGTGCCAGCTCCCAGGGACGTATGGGGGCCACCGGGGAGCTGTTTTTT. This encodes CASSQGRMGATGELFF.

J is TRBJ2-2 and V is TRBV7-2; 7 nucleotides line up with TRBD1. The CDR3 is 16 amino acids. The trim removed 5 bases at V and 5 bases at J, leaving 11 bases unmatched. Germline V gene lookup returns CDR1 SGHTA and CDR2 FQGNSA. The CDR3 DNA sequence: TGTGCCAGCAGCCTAGGACACCTACAGGGGACCGGGGAGCTGTTTTTT. Amino acid sequence: CASSLGHLQGTGELFF.

The chain has TRBV6-5 and TRBJ2-1, with 11 positions matching TRBD2. The length of the CDR3 is 15 residues. Germline lookup yields CDR1 MNHEY and CDR2 SVGAGI. Trimming cost V 6 bases and J 4 bases; bases outside gene matches: 5. DNA for the CDR3: TGTGCCAGCAGGGATCTAGCGGGAGGATACAATGAGCAGTTCTTC. It codes for CASRDLAGGYNEQFF.

The table lists this clone with a count of one. V and J are TRBV4-2 and TRBJ2-3, with D unclear. Trimming pared 4 bases from V and 1 base from J, leaving 9 bases between. Per germline, CDR1 LGHNA and CDR2 YNFKEQ. The CDR3 contains 14 residues. The CDR3 DNA reads as TGTGCCAGCAGCCCAAAAAGCGGCACAGATACGCAGTATTTT. Residues: CASSPKSGTDTQYF.

The CDR3 region is CASSGSLGEQYF. In DNA form, the CDR3 reads TGTGCCAGCAGTGGTTCCCTCGGCGAGCAGTACTTC. The V call is TRBV2, the J call TRBJ2-7; D ambiguous. The CDR3 covers 12 residues. The germline CDR1 and CDR2 sequences are SNHLY and FYNNEI. V was cut by 4 bases and J by 6 bases, with 10 bases left in between.

V gene TRBV11-2 combines with J gene TRBJ2-1; 7 nucleotides agree with TRBD2. The CDR3 sequence is 16 residues long. Germline V CDR1 and CDR2: SGHAT, FQNNGV. The V segment lost 5 bases and the J segment 3 bases; nucleotides outside the gene matches: 10. CDR3 loop: CASSLLVIAGYNEQFF. For the CDR3, the DNA is TGTGCCAGCAGCCTCCTCGTAATAGCGGGCTACAATGAGCAGTTCTTC.

V usage is TRBV28 and J usage is TRBJ2-7; 7 bases align to TRBD2. Germline V CDR1 and CDR2: MDHEN, SYDVKM. The CDR3 contains 16 residues. J gave up 6 bases and V 6 bases, and 17 bases lay outside the gene matches. The chain's CDR3 is CASSERGGTPRGEQYF. CDR3 bases: TGTGCCAGCAGCGAGAGGGGAGGGACCCCACGCGGCGAGCAGTACTTC.

The J gene is TRBJ1-1, the V gene TRBV27; TRBD1 might be the D (5 bases). V dropped 5 bases and J dropped 5 bases, with 15 bases sitting between them. Germline V CDR1 and CDR2: MNHEY, SMNVEV (reference sequence). The CDR3 is 14 residues long. DNA of the CDR3: TGTGCCAGCAGTCTCAGGGATCGGAGGACTGAAGCTTTCTTT. This translates into CASSLRDRRTEAFF.

The CDR3 DNA follows: TGCGCCAGCAGCTTGGCCTTCTTCCCGAAGGAGCTGTTTTTT. This encodes CASSLAFFPKELFF. V is TRBV5-1 and J is TRBJ2-2; D unresolved. Trimming stripped 0 bases from V and 10 bases from J, with 13 bases between. The germline V gene encodes CDR1 SGHRS and CDR2 YFSETQ. The length of the CDR3 is 14 residues.

This rearrangement joins TRBV4-1 to TRBJ2-7, with 8 bases fitting TRBD1. The germline V gene encodes CDR1 MGHRA and CDR2 YSYEKL. V gave up 0 bases and J gave up 8 bases; unmatched junction bases: 6. This CDR3 has 14 amino acids. DNA of the CDR3: TGCGCCAGCAGCCAAGATGACAGGGGCTATCAGCAGTACTTC. Residues: CASSQDDRGYQQYF.

The rearrangement joins TRBV2 to TRBJ2-7, with 16 bases identical to TRBD2. The germline CDR1 and CDR2 sequences are SNHLY and FYNNEI. CDR3 length: 22 residues. V gave up 4 bases and J gave up 1 base; unmatched junction bases: 19. CDR3 sequence reads: CASSVPLLPGLAGGRGSYEQYF. The CDR3 DNA is TGTGCCAGCAGTGTCCCACTCTTACCGGGACTAGCGGGAGGGAGGGGTTCCTACGAGCAGTACTTC.

The chain recombines TRBV15 with TRBJ1-5; D possibly corresponds to TRBD1 (6 bases). The CDR3 has 14 amino acids. V was cut by 7 bases and J by 5 bases, with 15 bases left in between. Germline values: CDR1 LNHNV, CDR2 YYDKDF (reference sequence). Here the CDR3 DNA reads TGTGCCACCAACCCGGGGGCAGGTTATCAGCCCCAGCATTTT. Translating it yields CATNPGAGYQPQHF.

The V gene is TRBV6-5, the J gene TRBJ2-2, with TRBD2 as a possible D gene (6 bases). The germline CDR1 and CDR2 sequences are MNHEY and SVGAGI. V was cut by 10 bases and J by 5 bases, with 20 bases left in between. The CDR3 contains 15 residues. CDR3 sequence reads: CATVGRRGVTGELFF. The CDR3 DNA follows: TGTGCCACCGTTGGTCGGAGGGGAGTAACCGGGGAGCTGTTTTTT.